The source of this T cell receptor beta chain is a study of CD8 T cells in ankylosing spondylitis. General study findings and limits: Blood of patients with ankylosing spondylitis appeared to be characterized by a TCR beta motif of several highly homologous variants. Clones tied to disease were said to be significantly enriched in matched ankylosing spondylitis synovial fluid. A subset of motif variants has previously been described in the synovial fluid and blood of reactive arthritis.

It was by quantitative 5'-RACE with molecular barcodes that TCR beta libraries were made. Using its own MiXCR run on the 5' RACE reads, TCRdb lists one record per CDR3 protein. The sample lists fewer than 650,000 distinct CDR3 sequences, roughly 13% occurring once. The germline V gene has CDR1 DFQATT and CDR2 SNEGSKA (reference sequence). Losses at the gene ends were 3 bases for V and 3 bases for J; bases not matched to a gene: 11. This CDR3 has 17 amino acids. As to this clonotype: Its antigen is unknown.

The rearrangement uses TRBV20-1 and TRBJ1-2; the match to TRBD1 covers 12 bases. The receptor was derived from a male donor with ankylosing spondylitis. The specimen sequenced was blood, either unsorted or a sorted T cell fraction (not recorded which). The CDR3 spells CSASSMSGQGADYGYTF. CDR3 in DNA: TGCAGTGCTAGTTCGATGTCGGGACAGGGGGCGGACTATGGCTACACCTTC.